Shown below are 3 T cell receptor beta chains from a single sample sequenced in a study of identical twins. TCRdb re-called the 5' RACE reads through MiXCR, storing one row per CDR3 protein. The table lists a few hundred thousand distinct CDR3 sequences, 9.6% of them singletons. The data also belong to a second study, concerning yellow fever vaccine responses in identical twins.

Sequenced input: PBMCs. The receptors shown here come from a woman under 30 in good health.

The chain employs TRBV5-1 and TRBJ2-7, with 7 bases lining up with TRBD1. V lost 3 bases to trimming and J lost 7 bases; unmatched junction nucleotides: 7. This CDR3 is 13 amino acids long. From germline, CDR1 is SGHRS and CDR2 YFSETQ. The CDR3 spells CASSSQTGYEQYF. In nucleotides, the CDR3 is TGCGCCAGCAGCTCCCAGACAGGGTATGAGCAGTACTTC.

This clonotype has at least ten counts. The chain carries TRBV5-1 and TRBJ2-7; D assignment may be TRBD1 or TRBD2 (5 bases each). CDR1 and CDR2 (germline): SGHRS, YFSETQ. This CDR3 is built from 14 residues. Deletions cut 4 bases from V and 2 bases from J, with 13 bases between. As DNA, the CDR3 is TGCGCCAGCAGCGGCCGGGACGGTGCCTACGAGCAGTACTTC. Protein product: CASSGRDGAYEQYF.

This rearrangement joins TRBV25-1 to TRBJ2-7; 10 bases are a match to TRBD2. The DNA end favors TRBJ2-1, so the J call may be wrong. This CDR3 is 14 amino acids long. The germline V gene encodes CDR1 MGHDK and CDR2 SYGVNS. CDR3 protein: CASSTGLANYEQFF. CDR3 DNA: TGTGCCAGCAGTACGGGACTAGCGAACTACGAGCAGTTCTTC.